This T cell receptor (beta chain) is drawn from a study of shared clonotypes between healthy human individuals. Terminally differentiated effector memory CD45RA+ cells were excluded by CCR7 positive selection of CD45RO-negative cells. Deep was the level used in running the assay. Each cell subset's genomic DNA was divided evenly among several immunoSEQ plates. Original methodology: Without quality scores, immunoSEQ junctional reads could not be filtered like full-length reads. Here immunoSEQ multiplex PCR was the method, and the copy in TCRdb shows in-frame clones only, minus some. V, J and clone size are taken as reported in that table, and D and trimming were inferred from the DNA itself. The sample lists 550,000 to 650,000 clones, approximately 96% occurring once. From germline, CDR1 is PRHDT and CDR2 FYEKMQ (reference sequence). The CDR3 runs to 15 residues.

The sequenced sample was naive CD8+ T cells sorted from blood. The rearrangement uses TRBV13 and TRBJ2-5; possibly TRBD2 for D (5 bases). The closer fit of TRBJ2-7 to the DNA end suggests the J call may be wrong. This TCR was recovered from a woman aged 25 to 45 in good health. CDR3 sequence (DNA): TGTGCCAGCAGCTTAAGCACGGGGAAGAGGCACGAGCAGTACTTC. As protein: CASSLSTGKRHEQYF.